This TCR beta chain was found in a study of blood T cell repertoires in COVID-19. Study at large: Spain, Italy and the United States supplied samples that represented acute and convalescent COVID-19.

In the original workflow: Scientists estimated how many nucleated cells there were by amplifying reference gene primers. TCRdb's table, derived via immunoSEQ multiplex PCR, lists solely in-frame clones and lacks some. The D gene and trimming were derived from the DNA, and the V and J assignments and clone size from that table. Among about 190,000 clones, approximately 79% were seen once, and the ten largest hold approximately 13%. This clone was recorded only once. Germline CDR1 SGHAT, CDR2 FQNNGV. After removal of 1 base from V and 9 bases from J, the junction contained 10 bases not matched to a gene. The CDR3 has 18 residues.

The source of this sequence is a man aged 45-65 years who had recovered from COVID-19. The material sequenced was peripheral blood. This chain joins TRBV11-2 and TRBJ2-2; 14 bases are shared with TRBD2. CDR3 nucleotides: TGTGCCAGCAGCTTAGTTCACCCGGGGACTAGCGGGAGTTGGGAGCTGTTTTTT. This codes for CASSLVHPGTSGSWELFF. Using reference TRBV11-2 and TRBJ2-2 for the parts outside the CDR3, the full variable domain is EAGVAQSPRYKIIEKRQSVAFWCNPISGHATLYWYQQILGQGPKLLIQFQNNGVVDDSQLPKDRFSAERLKGVDSTLKIQPAKLEDSAVYLCASSLVHPGTSGSWELFFGEGSRLTVL.